This T cell receptor (beta chain) was captured by sequencing in a study of cytomegalovirus exposure and HLA in healthy donors. General study findings and limits: TCR beta sequences reportedly predicted the HLA-A and HLA-B alleles of most subjects accurately.

V dropped 0 bases and J dropped 10 bases, with 13 bases sitting between them. The CDR3 contains 14 residues. Germline CDR1 is MGHRA and CDR2 is YSYEKL. The PCR ran on 60 Vbeta and 13 Jbeta primers. The repertoire was sequenced with immunoSEQ multiplex PCR; TCRdb's copy has only in-frame clones and lacks some. In total, the table holds about 130,000 clones. Remarks on this clone: As yet, its antigen is unknown.

This TCR derives from a man aged 18 to 30 in good health and CMV-seronegative. The chain joins TRBV4-1 to TRBJ2-1; D perhaps matches TRBD2 (5 bases). The sample comprised PBMCs. As DNA, the CDR3 is TGCGCCAGCAGCCAAGAGGACTTGGTAAGGGAGCAGTTCTTC. Protein: CASSQEDLVREQFF.